This entry concerns a single TCR beta chain. Antigen unknown. These data are taken from a study of CD8 T cells in Susac syndrome. Healthy donors, matched for age and sex, constituted the control group. RNA in amounts of roughly 0.5 to 1 ug was reverse transcribed with random hexamers. Amplification of TCR beta CDR3 by immunoSEQ multiplex PCR spanned 54 Vbeta and 13 Jbeta. TCRdb redid the calling of the immunoSEQ multiplex PCR reads with MiXCR, one entry per CDR3 protein. The top ten hold approximately 0.09% of the sample, which has just under 150,000 distinct CDR3 sequences, roughly 95% seen once. Points from the study as a whole: It was acknowledged in the study that its TCR sequencing and HLA analysis involved a relatively small number of individuals.

Per the germline V gene, CDR1 is SGHNT and CDR2 is YYREEE (reference sequence). The CDR3 sequence is 11 residues long. Deletions cut 5 bases from V and 6 bases from J, with 9 bases between. The source is a human donor in good health. The chain links TRBV5-4 to TRBJ2-7; D is ambiguous. Sample: CD4+ T cells from PBMCs. The CDR3: CASSSDGEQYF. The CDR3 coding sequence is TGTGCCAGCAGTTCCGATGGCGAGCAGTACTTC. Full variable domain (missing parts from reference TRBV5-4 and TRBJ2-7): ETGVTQSPTHLIKTRGQQVTLRCSSQSGHNTVSWYQQALGQGPQFIFQYYREEENGRGNFPPRFSGLQFPNYSSELNVNALELDDSALYLCASSSDGEQYFGPGTRLTVT.